Presented here are 27 T cell receptor beta chains from one specimen sequenced in a study of persistence of HIV-infected CD4 T cells. Nonspecific anti-CD3/anti-CD28 bead stimulation represents the broad CD4+ T cell repertoire. Sorting of responding CD4+ T cells relied on upregulated CD40 ligand together with CD69. This was the immunoSEQ version 4 assay in survey mode. Method: immunoSEQ multiplex PCR; TCRdb's copy keeps in-frame clones and lacks some. Of 45,000 or so clones in the sample, about nine tenths are singletons; the top ten hold 0.47%. What these receptors recognize is not known. The source was CD4+ T cells sorted from PBMCs after approximately 19-hour stimulation, collected from a patient who received antiretroviral therapy. These receptors were taken from an adult woman with HIV who was CMV-seropositive.

This chain connects TRBV6-6 to TRBJ2-7; 10 bases line up with TRBD1. The germline gives CDR1 MNHNY, CDR2 SVGAGI (reference sequence). The CDR3 has 14 residues. Trimming removed 6 bases from V and 1 base from J; junction bases left unmatched: 3. In nucleotides, the CDR3 is TGTGCCAGCAGACCGGGACAGGGGTCCTACGAGCAGTACTTC. This codes for CASRPGQGSYEQYF.

This clone has just a few counts. The CDR3 loop reads CASSLDGGSSYNEQFF. CDR3 bases: TGTGCCAGCAGCTTAGATGGGGGGAGCTCCTACAATGAGCAGTTCTTC. The rearrangement uses TRBV7-3 and TRBJ2-1; D possibly corresponds to TRBD2 (6 bases). Germline V gene lookup returns CDR1 SGHTA and CDR2 FQGTGA. The CDR3 has 16 amino acids. V shed 2 bases and J shed 0 bases, with 11 bases lying between them.

The chain uses TRBV3-1 (or the pseudogene TRBV3-2) and TRBJ1-4; a possible D gene is TRBD1 (6 bases). The CDR3 is 16 amino acids. Deletions cut 6 bases from V and 3 bases from J, with 17 bases between. Per the germline V gene, CDR1 is LGHDT and CDR2 is YNNKEL (reference sequence). The CDR3 DNA reads TGTGCCAGCAGTCGCCGGGGGGCAGCTTCTAATGAAAAACTGTTTTTT. As protein: CASSRRGAASNEKLFF.

The V gene is TRBV10-1, the J gene TRBJ2-3, with D possibly being TRBD1 (5 bases). CDR3 length: 14 amino acids. The V and J ends lost 2 bases and 4 bases respectively, with 10 bases between them. Germline assignment: CDR1 WNHNN and CDR2 SYGVQD (reference sequence). The CDR3 reads CASSERGFADTQYF. In DNA form, the CDR3 reads TGCGCCAGCAGTGAGAGGGGTTTCGCAGATACGCAGTATTTT.

The chain couples TRBV24-1 to TRBJ2-1, with a tentative D call TRBD1 (6 bases). The germline gives CDR1 KGHDR, CDR2 SFDVKD. The germline V and J ends were trimmed by 6 bases and 7 bases, with 18 bases remaining between them. This CDR3 spans 15 amino acids. The CDR3 region has the DNA TGTGCCACCAGTAACCAGGGGCTAGCCGGGAATGAGCAGTTCTTC. Protein product: CATSNQGLAGNEQFF.

This chain joins TRBV6-5 and TRBJ1-5; D is unclear. CDR1 and CDR2 (germline): MNHEY, SVGAGI. Trimming removed 3 bases from V and 5 bases from J, with 8 bases in between. The CDR3 runs to 13 residues. In DNA form, the CDR3 reads TGTGCCAGCAGTTATCGCCTTGATCAGCCCCAGCATTTT. Amino acids: CASSYRLDQPQHF.

The chain is built from TRBV18 and TRBJ1-5, with unresolved D. The CDR3 consists of 14 residues. The V gene lost 3 bases and the J gene lost 5 bases, with 11 bases spanning the gap. CDR1 and CDR2 from the germline V gene are KGHSH and LQKENI. This CDR3 reads CASSPQSEHQPQHF. DNA of the CDR3: TGTGCCAGCTCACCCCAATCCGAACATCAGCCCCAGCATTTT.

The CDR3 nucleotides are TGTGCCAGCAGCCTCCGACTAGCGGGGGGCGTCGGGGAGCTGTTTTTT. Amino acid sequence: CASSLRLAGGVGELFF. The chain links TRBV5-5 to TRBJ2-2; TRBD2 matches at 13 bases. The junction had 7 bases not matched to a gene; V was cut back by 4 bases and J by 7 bases. The V gene's germline CDR1 is SGHKS and CDR2 YYEKEE (reference sequence). This CDR3 is 16 amino acids long.

This chain joins TRBV7-3 and TRBJ1-1; weak D call: TRBD1 (6 bases). The CDR3 has 14 residues. Per the germline V gene, CDR1 is SGHTA and CDR2 is FQGTGA. V was cut by 2 bases and J by 0 bases, with 7 bases left in between. CDR3 region: CASSLGTLNTEAFF. In nucleotides, the CDR3 is TGTGCCAGCAGCTTAGGGACACTGAACACTGAAGCTTTCTTT.

This chain links TRBV6-5 with TRBJ2-6; 8 bases map to TRBD1. In germline, CDR1 is MNHEY, CDR2 SVGAGI. V was clipped by 2 bases and J by 12 bases; unmatched bases: 9. This CDR3 contains 15 residues. The CDR3 loop is CASSYRGTGPSVLTF. CDR3 bases: TGTGCCAGCAGTTACCGGGGGACAGGCCCCTCCGTCCTGACTTTC.

This clone was counted a single time. This chain connects TRBV5-1 to TRBJ1-3; D remains unclear. Trimming removed 4 bases at V and 0 bases at J, with 11 bases between. Germline assignment: CDR1 SGHRS and CDR2 YFSETQ. This CDR3 has 15 amino acids. The CDR3 here is CASSTAPGSGNTIYF. The CDR3 region has the DNA TGCGCCAGCAGCACCGCACCGGGCTCTGGAAACACCATATATTTT.

This chain uses TRBV10-1 with TRBJ2-2, with TRBD2 as a possible D gene (7 bases). Trimming took 0 bases from V and 6 from J, leaving 11 bases between them. The CDR3 covers 15 residues. Per germline, CDR1 WNHNN and CDR2 SYGVQD (reference sequence). The CDR3 nucleotides are TGCGCCAGCAGTGAGTCGAGGGGGGGCCCCGGGGAGCTGTTTTTT. Encoded protein: CASSESRGGPGELFF.

The V and J genes are TRBV12-3 or TRBV12-4 and TRBJ1-1, with D possibly matching TRBD1 (6 bases). The CDR3 runs to 11 residues. V was cut by 6 bases and J by 6 bases, with 8 bases left in between. As DNA, the CDR3 is TGTGCCAGCAGCTACAGGGCTGAAGCTTTCTTT. Protein sequence: CASSYRAEAFF.

The chain carries TRBV2 and TRBJ2-7; 8 bases map to TRBD1. Looked up from germline, CDR1 is SNHLY and CDR2 is FYNNEI. The CDR3 totals 13 residues. V shed 11 bases and J 1 base; nucleotides not matched to a gene: 7. CDR3 coding DNA: TGTGCCGACCGGACAGGGATGTCCTACGAGCAGTACTTC. Its translation: CADRTGMSYEQYF.

The V call is TRBV5-8, the J call TRBJ2-2, with D perhaps matching TRBD2 (5 bases). In germline, CDR1 is SGHTS, CDR2 YDEGEE. The CDR3 length is 15 residues. Between the trimmed V and J ends, which lost 5 bases and 5 bases, there was a span of 16 bases. CDR3 sequence (DNA): TGTGCCAGCAGTATCGGGGTGGTCGATACCGGGGAGCTGTTTTTT. It is translated as CASSIGVVDTGELFF.

V gene TRBV9 combines with J gene TRBJ1-1, with D perhaps matching TRBD1 (5 bases). Trimming took off 0 bases at V and 3 bases at J, with 12 bases between the two ends. Per the germline V gene, CDR1 is SGDLS and CDR2 is YYNGEE. The CDR3 is 15 residues long. CDR3 coding DNA: TGTGCCAGCAGCGTAGTGATTTCGGGGCACACTGAAGCTTTCTTT. Its translation: CASSVVISGHTEAFF.

The V and J genes are TRBV29-1 and TRBJ2-2; 7 bases line up with TRBD1. V gave up 4 bases and J gave up 5 bases; unmatched junction bases: 4. The V gene's germline CDR1 is SQVTM and CDR2 ANQGSEA. CDR3 size: 13 residues. CDR3 nucleotides: TGCAGCGTTGCACAGGGGTTGACCGGGGAGCTGTTTTTT. This encodes CSVAQGLTGELFF.

V is TRBV5-5 and J is TRBJ1-4, with D perhaps matching TRBD1 (6 bases). CDR3 length: 14 residues. V lost 1 base and J lost 3, with 7 bases in between. CDR1 and CDR2 (germline): SGHKS, YYEKEE (reference sequence). CDR3 in amino acids: CASSLRGPNEKLFF. In DNA, the CDR3 is TGTGCCAGCAGCTTGCGGGGGCCTAATGAAAAACTGTTTTTT.

The chain joins TRBV5-1 to TRBJ2-1; 12 nucleotides agree with TRBD2. Looked up from germline, CDR1 is SGHRS and CDR2 is YFSETQ. With V trimmed by 1 base and J by 10 bases, 15 bases remained unmatched. This CDR3 is 18 amino acids long. In nucleotides, the CDR3 is TGCGCCAGCAGCTTGTCACTAGCGGGGGGCCCCGTGGAACGAGAGCAGTTCTTC. It codes for CASSLSLAGGPVEREQFF.

The rearrangement uses TRBV27 and TRBJ1-6; 9 nucleotides agree with TRBD1. The trim removed 6 bases at V and 10 bases at J, leaving 10 bases unmatched. CDR1 and CDR2 (germline): MNHEY, SMNVEV (reference sequence). The CDR3 sequence is 15 residues long. The CDR3 coding sequence is TGTGCCAGCAGCTTAGCGGGACAGGGTAACTCACCCCTCCACTTT. Translated, it gives CASSLAGQGNSPLHF.

This clone showed up just once. The gene calls are TRBV6-1 and TRBJ1-6; D possibly corresponds to TRBD1 (5 bases). Looked up from germline, CDR1 is MNHNS and CDR2 is SASEGT. The V end lost 3 bases, the J end lost 10 bases, and 22 bases lay between the germline ends. CDR3 length equals 17 residues. DNA of the CDR3: TGTGCCAGCAGTGACAGCCCTTGGGGCGCGGGAGCCTCACCCCTCCACTTT. This translates into CASSDSPWGAGASPLHF.

This clone was found once. The V gene is TRBV5-1, the J gene TRBJ2-2, with 7 bases matching TRBD1. V lost 2 bases, J lost 5 bases, and 6 bases stayed unmatched. This CDR3 region has 15 residues. In germline, CDR1 is SGHRS, CDR2 YFSETQ. The CDR3, as DNA: TGCGCCAGCAGCTTTGGACAGGAGATAACCGGGGAGCTGTTTTTT. Its protein is CASSFGQEITGELFF.

The chain uses TRBV10-3 and TRBJ2-1; 10 bases map to TRBD1. Looked up from germline, CDR1 is ENHRY and CDR2 is SYGVKD. V was clipped by 6 bases and J by 8 bases; unmatched bases: 13. The CDR3 loop spans 16 amino acids. This CDR3 is CAISDPGQGSRYEQFF. The CDR3 nucleotides read TGTGCCATCAGCGACCCGGGACAGGGGTCAAGGTATGAGCAGTTCTTC.

The sample holds one count of this clone. V and J are TRBV2 and TRBJ2-3; D is uncertain. The V end lost 7 bases, the J end lost 0 bases, and 11 bases lay between the germline ends. There are 14 residues in the CDR3. Germline CDR1 and CDR2: SNHLY and FYNNEI. CDR3 nucleotide sequence: TGTGCCAGCATGGGCTTACTTAGCACAGATACGCAGTATTTT. Translated, it gives CASMGLLSTDTQYF.

The genes are TRBV10-1 and TRBJ2-5; D is unclear. The V gene's germline CDR1 is WNHNN and CDR2 SYGVQD (reference sequence). The V end was cut by 0 bases, the J end by 0 bases, with 17 bases between. The CDR3 totals 18 residues. CDR3 in DNA: TGCGCCAGCAGTGAGTCGTCTGATACAATACCGTACCAAGAGACCCAGTACTTC. It yields the protein CASSESSDTIPYQETQYF.

The chain uses TRBV2 and TRBJ2-7; D is undetermined. CDR1 is SNHLY and CDR2 is FYNNEI in the germline V gene. CDR3 size: 15 residues. V lost 2 bases and J 0 bases, leaving 11 bases between the germline ends. The CDR3 nucleotides are TGTGCCAGCAGTGAACAGTTGCAGACCTCCTACGAGCAGTACTTC. Translation: CASSEQLQTSYEQYF.

The chain uses TRBV5-1 and TRBJ2-7, with 9 bases fitting TRBD1. Germline CDR1 reads SGHRS; CDR2 reads YFSETQ. J was trimmed by 3 bases and V by 4 bases; bases with no gene match: 5. The CDR3 has 14 residues. CDR3: CASSAGQGDYEQYV. In DNA, the CDR3 is TGCGCCAGCAGCGCGGGACAGGGTGACTACGAGCAGTACGTC.